This T cell receptor beta chain was recorded in a study of cytomegalovirus exposure and HLA in healthy donors. Germline loops: CDR1 SGDLS, CDR2 YYNGEE. The CDR3 has 15 amino acids. Trimming pared 0 bases from V and 3 bases from J, leaving 11 bases between. Notes on the study in general: One later analysis, an examination of the 100 to 150 validation repertoires, found that first-cohort TCR clusters tended to co-occur in them. Altogether, 164 TCR beta chains were recorded as cytomegalovirus-associated. Most TCR sequences proved rare, with some public TCRs found in many donors.

As regards this clone: Antigen: not known.

The data were produced by immunoSEQ multiplex PCR, yet TCRdb's version contains in-frame clones alone and is incomplete. The data show fewer than 120,000 clones, 88% seen once. The study drew the donors from its 120-subject validation cohort, separate from the roughly 700-subject first cohort. The genes are TRBV9 and TRBJ2-3; D gene uncertain. Sequencing was carried out using PBMCs. The source is a woman between 25 and 40 years old in good health and CMV-seropositive. CDR3 DNA sequence: TGTGCCAGCAGCGTAGTAGCAGCCAGAACAGATACGCAGTATTTT. As protein: CASSVVAARTDTQYF. The whole variable domain, remainder taken from reference TRBV9 and TRBJ2-3, is DSGVTQTPKHLITATGQRVTLRCSPRSGDLSVYWYQQSLDQGLQFLIQYYNGEERAKGNILERFSAQQFPDLHSELNLSSLELGDSALYFCASSVVAARTDTQYFGPGTRLTVL.